This passage covers 9 T cell receptor beta chains from one sample sequenced in a study of technical replicates of blood from a handful of donors (dated by TCRdb to about 2017). The library relied on the immunoSEQ multiplex PCR assay. The source is immuneACCESS, and TCRdb retained only in-frame sequences with V and J called. Part of the clones is not carried over; for the studies checked, unresolved V genes explain less than half of this, and the remainder is unexplained. The sample includes more than 65,000 clones, with approximately 96% observed a single time. The leading ten clones occupy roughly 0.36% of the sample. The sequenced sample was T cells isolated from PBMCs. These receptors all stem from a human donor in good health.

The chain combines TRBV30 with TRBJ2-2, with D tentatively TRBD2 (6 bases). The germline V gene encodes CDR1 GTSNPN and CDR2 SVGIG (reference sequence). Trimming removed 3 bases from V and 4 bases from J, with 18 bases in between. The CDR3 loop spans 16 amino acids. CDR3 DNA sequence: TGTGCCTGGAGGAAAGCCTTGGGACTCCTCACCGGGGAGCTGTTTTTT. Its translation: CAWRKALGLLTGELFF. Together with reference TRBV30 and TRBJ2-2, the CDR3 gives the full variable domain: SQTIHQWPATLVQPVGSPLSLECTVEGTSNPNLYWYRQAAGRGLQLLFYSVGIGQISSEVPQNLSASRPQDRQFILSSKKLLLSDSGFYLCAWRKALGLLTGELFFGEGSRLTVL.

V usage is TRBV5-1 and J usage is TRBJ2-7; TRBD1 agrees at 7 bases. The CDR3 is made up of 13 amino acids. Germline CDR1 is SGHRS and CDR2 is YFSETQ. Trimming removed 4 bases from V and 0 bases from J; junction bases left unmatched: 1. CDR3 protein: CASSGDSSYEQYF. CDR3 coding DNA: TGCGCCAGCAGCGGGGACAGCTCCTACGAGCAGTACTTC.

This clone was seen more than once but under ten times. The chain employs TRBV7-3 and TRBJ2-2; the D gene is possibly TRBD1 (7 bases). Trimming removed 6 bases from V and 5 bases from J, with 16 bases in between. The CDR3 loop spans 15 amino acids. The germline V gene encodes CDR1 SGHTA and CDR2 FQGTGA. The CDR3 here is CASSQGGRLTGELFF. The CDR3 DNA reads TGTGCCAGCAGTCAGGGGGGACGGCTAACCGGGGAGCTGTTTTTT.

The V and J genes are TRBV30 and TRBJ1-5; 11 nucleotides line up with TRBD1. This CDR3 region has 17 residues. After removal of 4 bases from V and 0 bases from J, the junction contained 8 bases not matched to a gene. CDR1 is GTSNPN, CDR2 SVGIG, per germline (reference sequence). CDR3 residues: CAWNRGQGAYSNQPQHF. CDR3 nucleotide sequence: TGTGCCTGGAACAGAGGACAGGGGGCATATAGCAATCAGCCCCAGCATTTT.

The sample holds one count of this clone. The chain employs TRBV18 and TRBJ1-2; possibly TRBD1 for D (5 bases). The CDR3 spans 14 residues. The germline V gene has CDR1 KGHSH and CDR2 LQKENI. V gave up 1 base and J gave up 7 bases, with 13 bases separating them. The CDR3 loop is CASSPRAAGVGYTF. In DNA, the CDR3 is TGTGCCAGCTCACCACGAGCGGCGGGGGTTGGCTACACCTTC.

The rearrangement uses TRBV2 and TRBJ2-3; 13 nucleotides match TRBD2. This CDR3 is 16 amino acids long. The germline V gene encodes CDR1 SNHLY and CDR2 FYNNEI. The ends lost 6 bases at V and 2 bases at J; junction bases unmatched: 5. The CDR3 region is CASRRLAGGNTDTQYF. The CDR3 coding sequence is TGTGCCAGCAGGAGACTAGCGGGAGGTAACACAGATACGCAGTATTTT.

The chain has TRBV27 and TRBJ2-7; TRBD2 matches 8 bases. Looked up from germline, CDR1 is MNHEY and CDR2 is SMNVEV (reference sequence). This CDR3 spans 14 amino acids. With 2 bases clipped from V and 6 bases from J, the junction kept 6 bases outside the gene matches. The CDR3 nucleotides read TGTGCCAGCAGTTTAATTAGCGGGACGCTCGAGCAGTACTTC. It codes for CASSLISGTLEQYF.

This chain's CDR3 is CAWNMAGLTDTQYF. In nucleotides, the CDR3 is TGTGCCTGGAATATGGCGGGGCTTACAGATACGCAGTATTTT. This chain connects TRBV30 to TRBJ2-3; tentatively, D is TRBD2 (6 bases). The CDR3 extends over 14 amino acids. V lost 4 bases to trimming and J lost 3 bases, with 14 bases between them. CDR1 and CDR2 from the germline V gene are GTSNPN and SVGIG (reference sequence).

The rearrangement uses TRBV29-1 and TRBJ2-1; the D gene is possibly TRBD1 (5 bases). The CDR3 is made up of 11 amino acids. Germline-derived CDR1 and CDR2 are SQVTM and ANQGSEA. V was pared by 5 bases and J by 4 bases, with 6 bases between. The CDR3 DNA sequence: TGCAGCGTTCAGGGTTACAATGAGCAGTTCTTC. This sequence encodes CSVQGYNEQFF.